This T cell receptor (beta chain) is from a study of cytomegalovirus exposure and HLA in healthy donors. Background on the study: A previous analysis identified 117 million unique TCR beta sequences derived from some 170 million T cells.

V lost 1 base, J lost 6 bases, and 14 bases stayed unmatched. CDR1 is SGHVS and CDR2 is FQNEAQ in the germline V gene. There are 18 residues in the CDR3. The PCR made use of 60 Vbeta and 13 Jbeta primers. Clones were read by immunoSEQ multiplex PCR, and TCRdb kept only the in-frame ones, dropping some. The data hold 150,000 to 200,000 clones, with roughly 87% observed a single time. Study findings and constraints: The authors enumerated over 150 TCR beta chains as linked to cytomegalovirus. When analyzed later, a missense DCLRE1C variant was found to be linked to TCR beta V- and J-gene trimming.

Note on this clone: Its antigen is not identified.

The chain carries TRBV7-8 and TRBJ1-5; TRBD1 matches 8 bases. The clonotype comes from a man aged 40-49 years in good health and CMV-seronegative. Sequencing was done on a sample of PBMCs. The CDR3 DNA sequence: TGTGCCAGCAGCTTAGAACCCCAGGGGGCTCACCCCATTCAGCCCCAGCATTTT. Amino acid sequence: CASSLEPQGAHPIQPQHF. Drawing the rest from reference TRBV7-8 and TRBJ1-5, the complete variable domain is GAGVSQSPRYKVAKRGQDVALRCDPISGHVSLFWYQQALGQGPEFLTYFQNEAQLDKSGLPSDRFFAERPEGSVSTLKIQRTQQEDSAVYLCASSLEPQGAHPIQPQHFGDGTRLSIL.